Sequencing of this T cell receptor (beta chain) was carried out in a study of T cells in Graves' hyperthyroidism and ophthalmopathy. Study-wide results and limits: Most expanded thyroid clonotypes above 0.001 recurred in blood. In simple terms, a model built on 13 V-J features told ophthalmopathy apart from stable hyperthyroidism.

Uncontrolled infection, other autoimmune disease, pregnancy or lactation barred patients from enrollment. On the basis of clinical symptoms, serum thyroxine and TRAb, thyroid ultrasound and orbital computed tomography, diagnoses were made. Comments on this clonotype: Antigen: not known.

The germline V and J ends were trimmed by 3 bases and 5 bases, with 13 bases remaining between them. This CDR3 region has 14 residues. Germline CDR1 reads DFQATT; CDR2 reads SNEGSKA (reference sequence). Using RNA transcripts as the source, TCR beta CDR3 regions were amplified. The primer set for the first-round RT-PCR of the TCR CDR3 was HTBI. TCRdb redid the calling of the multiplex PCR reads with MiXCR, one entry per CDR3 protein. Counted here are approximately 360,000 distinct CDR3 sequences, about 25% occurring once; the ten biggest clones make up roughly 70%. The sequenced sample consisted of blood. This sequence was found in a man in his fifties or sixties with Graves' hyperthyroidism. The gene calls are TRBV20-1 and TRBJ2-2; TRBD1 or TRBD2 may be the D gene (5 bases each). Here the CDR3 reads CSASRDVATGELFF. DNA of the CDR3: TGCAGTGCTAGCCGGGACGTTGCTACCGGGGAGCTGTTTTTT.